The 9 T cell receptor beta chains below come from one sample, sequenced in a study. TCRdb ran MiXCR on the 5' RACE reads and lists one entry per CDR3 protein. The sample shows about 62,000 distinct CDR3 sequences, almost 30% of them seen only once. The material sequenced was tumor-infiltrating naive CD4+ T cells sorted from the breast tumor. Stated subset: naive CD4+ T cells, CD4+CD45RA+CD25-. The receptors come from a female donor with breast cancer.

V and J are TRBV20-1 and TRBJ1-2; D unclear. Trimming pared 0 bases from V and 5 bases from J, leaving 10 bases between. The CDR3 runs 13 residues. Germline CDR1 is DFQATT and CDR2 is SNEGSKA (reference sequence). The CDR3 bases are TGCAGTGCTAGAGATAAGGGCACTTATGGCTACACCTTC. This codes for CSARDKGTYGYTF.

This clonotype was observed a few times. The rearrangement joins TRBV4-1 to TRBJ2-1, with D unresolved. The CDR3 runs 16 residues. V lost 1 base to trimming and J lost 0 bases, with 10 bases between them. The V gene's germline CDR1 is MGHRA and CDR2 YSYEKL. For the CDR3, the DNA is TGCGCCAGCAGCCAAGTAGACATACTCTCCTACAATGAGCAGTTCTTC. It encodes CASSQVDILSYNEQFF.

The V call is TRBV9, the J call TRBJ2-2; no clear D gene. This CDR3 is 14 amino acids long. Trimming shortened V by 4 bases and J by 6 bases, and 13 bases separated the two germline ends. Per the germline V gene, CDR1 is SGDLS and CDR2 is YYNGEE. CDR3 nucleotide sequence: TGTGCCAGCAGCTTACAGATGGCTCCCGGGGAGCTGTTTTTT. Amino acids: CASSLQMAPGELFF.

The table lists this clonotype with a count of one. Mismatch with germline at one junction end may stem from a read error. This sequence joins TRBV5-1 and TRBJ2-4; the match to TRBD2 covers 7 bases. The CDR3 runs to 16 residues. Germline V CDR1 and CDR2: SGHRS, YFSETQ. CDR3 sequence (DNA): TGCGCCAGCAGCTGGGAAGCGGGGTCAGCCAAAAACATTCAGCACTTC. It yields the protein CASSWEAGSAKNIQHF.

The table lists this clonotype with a few counts. J is TRBJ1-5 and V is TRBV5-6; D call uncertain. Between the trimmed V and J ends, which lost 2 bases and 0 bases, there was a span of 12 bases. Germline V CDR1 and CDR2: SGHDT, YYEEEE. This CDR3 has 16 amino acids. CDR3 nucleotide sequence: TGTGCCAGCAGCTTCTGGGTACCTTATAGCAATCAGCCCCAGCATTTT. It encodes CASSFWVPYSNQPQHF.

This sequence joins TRBV20-1 and TRBJ1-1; no clear D. CDR1 and CDR2 (germline): DFQATT, SNEGSKA (reference sequence). This CDR3 spans 12 amino acids. Deletions cut 6 bases from V and 5 bases from J, with 13 bases between. The CDR3 DNA reads TGCAGTGCGCCCGGGCGGGGTACTGAAGCTTTCTTT. This translates into CSAPGRGTEAFF.

This clonotype was observed a few times. The chain combines TRBV2 with TRBJ2-1; 11 bases match TRBD2. Germline CDR1 SNHLY, CDR2 FYNNEI. The CDR3 runs 14 residues. V shed 4 bases and J 9 bases; nucleotides not matched to a gene: 5. The CDR3 nucleotides read TGTGCCAGCAGTGTAGCGGGGGGGGGTATTGAGCAGTTCTTC. It yields the protein CASSVAGGGIEQFF.

V gene TRBV5-1 combines with J gene TRBJ1-2; 9 bases are a match to TRBD1. Trimming took 3 bases from V and 8 from J; bases not matched to a gene: 8. Germline values: CDR1 SGHRS, CDR2 YFSETQ. CDR3 length: 14 residues. CDR3 residues: CASSSSLTGGGYTF. In DNA, the CDR3 is TGCGCCAGCAGCTCGAGCCTGACAGGGGGAGGCTACACCTTC.

This sequence joins TRBV6-2 or TRBV6-3 and TRBJ2-1, with 7 bases aligning to TRBD2. The germline gives CDR1 MNHEY, CDR2 SVGEGT. The V segment lost 6 bases and the J segment 7 bases; nucleotides outside the gene matches: 3. The CDR3 is made up of 12 amino acids. The CDR3 DNA reads as TGTGCCAGCAGAGGCGGGAGTAATGAGCAGTTCTTC. Translating gives CASRGGSNEQFF.